The clone carrying this T cell receptor (beta chain) was counted ten times or more. Its target is unknown. The sample belongs to a study of early T cells in non-severe SARS-CoV-2 infection. Overall study context: Sequenced bulk RNA came from whole blood that was unsorted, and chains were unpaired. Notes on the study in general: VDJdb matching skewed toward anti-spike CD8 responses, missing private and CD4 specificities.

V trimming: 5 bases; J trimming: 7 bases; junction bases outside the gene matches: 8. In germline, CDR1 is SEHNR, CDR2 FQNEAQ (reference sequence). CDR3 size: 14 residues. Molecules of cDNA were individually given unique molecular identifiers that were attached to them. TCRdb reprocessed the 5' RACE reads via MiXCR and lists one record per CDR3 protein. The repertoire holds around 110,000 distinct CDR3 sequences, with roughly 11% as singletons. The sequenced sample was whole blood. The chain employs TRBV7-9 and TRBJ1-1, with 9 bases identical to TRBD1. This TCR derives from an adult who was a healthcare worker with PCR-confirmed SARS-CoV-2 infection or an uninfected control (not recorded which). For the CDR3, the DNA is TGTGCCAGCAGCATACGGGACAGGGTTGATGAAGCTTTCTTT. It encodes CASSIRDRVDEAFF. The whole variable domain, remainder taken from reference TRBV7-9 and TRBJ1-1, is DTGVSQNPRHKITKRGQNVTFRCDPISEHNRLYWYRQTLGQGPEFLTYFQNEAQLEKSRLLSDRFSAERPKGSFSTLEIQRTEQGDSAMYLCASSIRDRVDEAFFGQGTRLTVV.